This TCR beta chain derives from a study of CXCR3-negative and CXCR3-positive naive CD8 T cells. From germline, CDR1 is MDHEN and CDR2 SYDVKM. This CDR3 region has 15 residues. TRB cDNA was prepared as libraries by UMI-labeled 5' RACE. TCRdb reprocessed the 5' RACE reads and stores each CDR3 protein as one record, lacking DNA. The table lists about 8,000 distinct CDR3 sequences, with approximately 1.6% in the top ten. This clonotype is identified as medium-sized from frequency. The TCR sequence derives from a human donor in good health. Some clones in this sample may be carry-over from other donors' samples. The sequenced material came from naive CXCR3- CD8+ T cells from blood. The sample's subset: CD45RO-CCR7+CD27+CD95- naive CD8+ T cells lacking CXCR3 (TNR3-). The chain couples TRBV28 to TRBJ2-1; TCRdb calls TRBD2, which cannot be checked without DNA. This CDR3 is CASSFLAHSYNEQFF.